This T cell receptor beta chain was obtained from a study of T cells after yellow fever vaccination. It was through 5'RACE template switching that TCR cDNA was made, with a universal primer site and UMIs added. TCRdb passed the 5' RACE reads through MiXCR, listing each CDR3 protein once. The sample comprises 400,000 or so distinct CDR3 sequences, 18% of which are singletons, and about a sixth rests with the top ten. Per germline, CDR1 SGHTA and CDR2 FQGNSA. CDR3 size: 14 residues. Deletions cut 0 bases from V and 1 base from J, with 6 bases between. This clonotype showed up just a few times. Its antigen is still unknown. Study-level results: Clones that expanded after primary vaccination mostly reappeared after the booster (roughly 96% CD4, approximately 89% CD8).

The sequence came from a young man who received the YFV17D yellow fever vaccine. The chain couples TRBV7-2 to TRBJ1-1; the D is unclear. Material: PBMCs, obtained before the yellow fever booster vaccination. The chain's CDR3 is CASSLARENTEAFF. The CDR3 coding sequence is TGTGCCAGCAGCTTAGCCAGAGAGAACACTGAAGCTTTCTTT.